This entry is about one TCR beta chain. Its matching antigen is unknown. The healthy adult donors were HIV-negative and reported no recent acute infections or vaccinations. This CDR3 region has 14 residues. The ends were cut back, 5 bases at V and 1 base at J, with 11 bases in the middle. Looked up from germline, CDR1 is SGHRS and CDR2 is YFSETQ. This specimen comes from a study of shared clonotypes between healthy human individuals. Overall study results and limits: Larger estimated richness was generally seen in naive subsets than in memory subsets.

The method was immunoSEQ multiplex PCR; TCRdb's version includes in-frame clones alone and lacks a portion of them. The table lists approximately 2,000,000 clones, approximately 90% of them singletons, with approximately 0.4% in the top ten. The sequence derives from a man younger than 30 in good health. Some clones in this sample may be carry-over from other donors' samples. This chain links TRBV5-1 with TRBJ2-3; unclear D gene. The sequencing input was naive CD4+ T cells from PBMCs. The subset was: CD45RA+ positively selected. The CDR3 DNA is TGCGCCAGCAGTTTCCCATCTGGCACAGATACGCAGTATTTT. Protein product: CASSFPSGTDTQYF. Filled out from reference TRBV5-1 and TRBJ2-3, the complete variable domain reads KAGVTQTPRYLIKTRGQQVTLSCSPISGHRSVSWYQQTPGQGLQFLFEYFSETQRNKGNFPGRFSGRQFSNSRSEMNVSTLELGDSALYLCASSFPSGTDTQYFGPGTRLTVL.